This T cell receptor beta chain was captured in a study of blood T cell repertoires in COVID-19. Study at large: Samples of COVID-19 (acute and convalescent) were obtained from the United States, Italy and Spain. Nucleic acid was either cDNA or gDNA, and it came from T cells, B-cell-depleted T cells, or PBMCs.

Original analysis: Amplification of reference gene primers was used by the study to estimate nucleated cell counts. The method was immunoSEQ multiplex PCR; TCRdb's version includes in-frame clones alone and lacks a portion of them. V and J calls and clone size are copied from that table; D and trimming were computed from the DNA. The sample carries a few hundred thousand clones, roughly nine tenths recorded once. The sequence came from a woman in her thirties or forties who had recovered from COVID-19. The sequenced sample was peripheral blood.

DNA of the CDR3: TGTGCCAGTCTCAGGCGTGGGAACACTGAAGCTTTCTTT. It is translated as CASLRRGNTEAFF. The chain links TRBV19 to TRBJ1-1; D uncertain. The germline V gene has CDR1 LNHDA and CDR2 SQIVND (reference sequence). V lost 8 bases to trimming and J lost 1 base, with 11 bases between them. This CDR3 spans 13 amino acids.